One T cell receptor (beta chain) is described in this entry. Which antigen it targets is not known. Base qualities are not at hand, and no much larger clone is one base apart. This record belongs to a study of low-dose radiotherapy and immunotherapy resistance in tumors (dated by TCRdb to about 2022). In the study overall: In Cohort 1, 0.5 Gy per fraction was delivered every 2 weeks, and a total PTV dose of 6.5 Gy was prescribed. Cohort 2 received 1 Gy per fraction every two weeks, with a total of 13 Gy over 26 weeks. Nivolumab and ipilimumab were both given intravenously, with nivolumab at a 240 mg flat dose every two weeks and ipilimumab at 1 mg/kg every six weeks. Cyclophosphamide 200 mg/m2 was administered intravenously every two weeks, one day before each radiation and immunotherapy administration. Aspirin 300 mg was taken orally once daily by patients for four cycles, starting on cycle 1 day 1. Randomization of trial participants into treatment groups was not performed. The translational analysis covered eight patients: three from the first dose cohort and the first five from the second dose cohort.

To make first-strand cDNA, Superscript III was used along with a set of TRAV- and TRBV-specific primers so that both the TCRalpha and TCRbeta chains were covered. TCRs were amplified with Phusion for roughly 20 PCR cycles using a constant-region primer together with the adapter attached to the V primers. Isolated mRNA was amplified with the MessageAmp II aRNA Amplification Kit, using a roughly 16-hour in vitro transcription at 37°C. mRNA for TCR sequencing was isolated with the Dynabeads mRNA DIRECT Purification Kit. Indexed Illumina adapters were added in a second Phusion PCR of around 27 cycles, and the PCR products were purified with AMPure XP beads. The original methods were these. Using custom Perl scripts, TCR sequences encoding the same protein were pooled, out-of-frame sequences were removed, and the abundance of each clonotype was computed. Any TCR sequence backed by just one read was left out of the analysis. Shannon entropy, Gini index, clonality, richness, and the frequency of TCRs shared between repertoires were included as repertoire metrics. In-frame beta chains were kept once TCRdb had trimmed the public reads at Q25 with fastp and called clones with MiXCR. Entries that share a CDR3 protein sequence are merged under the most common genes and DNA. TCRdb's processing, not the study's, gives the V and J calls here. In all, the sample holds 10,000 to 15,000 distinct CDR3 sequences, and 60% of those were seen once. Roughly 7.7% of the sample goes to the ten largest clones.

Donors were enrolled in RACIN, a single-arm phase I dose-escalation trial combining nivolumab, ipilimumab, aspirin, low-dose cyclophosphamide and low-dose radiotherapy. Patients were eligible if they had advanced solid tumors that were TIL-negative. Inclusive of the bounding cysteine and phenylalanine, the CDR3 is 18 residues long. Only the CDR3 portion is preserved as DNA: 54 bases, with reading frame beginning at the first base. For CDR1 and CDR2, the germline V gene lists LGHNA and YSLEER. The V and J ends are trimmed by 2 bases and 0 bases, leaving 16 bases between them. The sequence derives from a human donor with advanced metastatic prostate, ovarian, gallbladder or colorectal cancer (not recorded which). This table probably holds off-target reads from a library built for another chain. The chain uses TRBV4-3 and TRBJ2-2, with a tentative D gene TRBD1 over 6 matching bases. The bases are TGCGCCAGCAGCCAATGGCTTCAGGGACATTCGAACACCGGGGAGCTGTTTTTT. Its protein product is CASSQWLQGHSNTGELFF.